Listed below are T cell receptor beta chains from one sample, sequenced in a study of T cell responses to AZD1222 COVID-19 vaccine. Clones were read by immunoSEQ multiplex PCR, and TCRdb kept only the in-frame ones, dropping some. This sample carries about 81,000 clones, around nine tenths of them seen once, and the ten largest clones take roughly 10%. This material consisted of peripheral blood, taken 28 days after the second AZD1222 dose. The receptors originated from an adult who received the AZD1222 COVID-19 vaccine. CDR3s include the opening cysteine and the closing phenylalanine or tryptophan. Fields, in order: J gene, V gene, CDR3 protein.

J: TRBJ2-7
V: TRBV7-9
CDR3: CASSSQGYEQYF

J: TRBJ2-2
V: TRBV9
CDR3: CASSPWSGNWRTGELFF

J: TRBJ2-7
V: TRBV7-3
CDR3: CASSHGTAGEQYF

J: TRBJ2-7
V: TRBV5-1
CDR3: CASRQESYEQYF

J: TRBJ2-5
V: TRBV28
CDR3: CASSLDNQETQYF

J: TRBJ1-1
V: TRBV11-3
CDR3: CASSPSDMNTEAFF

J: TRBJ2-5
V: TRBV18
CDR3: CASSRSRAHQETQYF

J: TRBJ1-4
V: TRBV5-1
CDR3: CASSRGATNEKLFF

J: TRBJ1-1
V: TRBV28
CDR3: CASTKTGREGRTEAFF

J: TRBJ2-7
V: TRBV5-1
CDR3: CASSLVRNSYEQYF

J: TRBJ1-2
V: TRBV28
CDR3: CASSLVGGGGYTF

J: TRBJ2-2
V: TRBV7-3
CDR3: CASSPKTGTGNTGELFF

J: TRBJ2-7
V: TRBV3-1/TRBV3-2
CDR3: CASSLSSNFYEQYF

J: TRBJ2-5
V: TRBV30
CDR3: CAWSVGSRGGPQYF

J: TRBJ1-1
V: TRBV7-9
CDR3: CASIVAGRTEAFF

J: TRBJ2-1
V: TRBV5-1
CDR3: CASSWGTEQFF

J: TRBJ1-2
V: TRBV19
CDR3: CASRDGVRYGYTF

J: TRBJ1-5
V: TRBV15
CDR3: CATSVVWNRDRLRPQHF

J: TRBJ1-3
V: TRBV2
CDR3: CASTERRAGNTIYF

J: TRBJ1-6
V: TRBV6-5
CDR3: CASSRTDSPLHF

J: TRBJ2-2
V: TRBV28
CDR3: CASSLWPSGAKTGELFF

J: TRBJ1-5
V: TRBV19
CDR3: CASKPGQGNQPQHF

J: TRBJ1-5
V: TRBV28
CDR3: CASKGSGAGGGNQPQHF

J: TRBJ2-7
V: TRBV15
CDR3: CATRTGRSYEQYF

J: TRBJ2-1
V: TRBV15
CDR3: CATSARRHNEQFF

J: TRBJ1-4
V: TRBV4-1
CDR3: CASSQERGGVEKLFF

J: TRBJ1-1
V: TRBV14
CDR3: CASSQSGRGFGTEAFF

J: TRBJ1-2
V: TRBV30
CDR3: CAWSVRVRPGGGYTF

J: TRBJ1-5
V: TRBV7-9
CDR3: CASSQQGYQPQHF

J: TRBJ1-1
V: TRBV5-4
CDR3: CASSSQNRAEGTEAFF

J: TRBJ1-1
V: TRBV10-3
CDR3: CATMTGELTEAFF

J: TRBJ2-7
V: TRBV9
CDR3: CASSPRNSYEQYF

J: TRBJ2-5
V: TRBV7-3
CDR3: CASSLGWGAETQYF

J: TRBJ1-1
V: TRBV28
CDR3: CASSLRGKAFF

J: TRBJ1-1
V: TRBV11-2
CDR3: CASSGGDYATEAFF

J: TRBJ2-2
V: TRBV24-1
CDR3: CATSDPSGPNTGELFF

J: TRBJ1-5
V: TRBV10-1
CDR3: CASSESTGGNQPQHF

J: TRBJ1-1
V: TRBV19
CDR3: CASRTGILGTEAFF

J: TRBJ1-4
V: TRBV28
CDR3: CASSPRGGFNEKLFF

J: TRBJ2-3
V: TRBV6-6
CDR3: CASHAAGSTDTQYF